Sequencing of this T cell receptor (beta chain) was carried out in a study of CD8 T cells in Susac syndrome. After removal of 7 bases from V and 3 bases from J, the junction contained 14 bases not matched to a gene. This CDR3 spans 16 amino acids. RNA, at roughly 0.45 to 1 ug, was reverse transcribed with random hexamers. TCRdb recomputed calls from the immunoSEQ multiplex PCR reads with MiXCR, one row per CDR3 protein. The sample lists about 85,000 distinct CDR3 sequences, over 90% occurring once. This clonotype was obtained from a human donor with Susac syndrome. This sequence joins TRBV12-3 or TRBV12-4 and TRBJ2-5, with 7 bases identical to TRBD1. The sample taken for sequencing was CD8+ T cells from PBMCs. The CDR3: CASTQERQGRKETQYF. The CDR3 coding sequence is TGTGCCAGCACCCAGGAAAGACAGGGAAGGAAAGAGACCCAGTACTTC.